This is a list of T cell receptor beta chains from one sample in a study of cytomegalovirus exposure and HLA in healthy donors. The assay was immunoSEQ multiplex PCR, and TCRdb's table has in-frame clones only and misses some. The table for this sample gives 90,000 to 120,000 clones. Sequencing was performed on PBMCs. These receptors all come from a man aged 50 to 59 in good health and CMV-seronegative. Each CDR3 is given without its conserved first and last residue. The order of the fields is V gene, CDR3 protein.

V gene: TRBV2
CDR3 protein: ASSPLHRSTYEQY

V gene: TRBV7-2
CDR3 protein: ASSLRQGVLGGELF

V gene: TRBV5-1
CDR3 protein: ASRRTSGSTDTQY

V gene: TRBV30
CDR3 protein: AWSGTGELF

V gene: TRBV13
CDR3 protein: ASSPSLARELF

V gene: TRBV5-6
CDR3 protein: ASSLARVGYT

V gene: TRBV6-6
CDR3 protein: ASSYAGPEGAEAF

V gene: TRBV19
CDR3 protein: ASTDNQNTEAF

V gene: TRBV25-1
CDR3 protein: ASRGAQGVTNEKLF

V gene: TRBV9
CDR3 protein: ASSARGTAGDLGELF

V gene: TRBV29-1
CDR3 protein: SVAFPGQGNEQY

V gene: TRBV11-2
CDR3 protein: ASRIGAFSGNTIY

V gene: TRBV18
CDR3 protein: ASSPDGGAVNTEAF

V gene: TRBV7-9
CDR3 protein: ASSLAGDRSNQPQH

V gene: TRBV7-6
CDR3 protein: ASSLEGGGADTQY

V gene: TRBV20-1
CDR3 protein: SASVRDTQY

V gene: TRBV30
CDR3 protein: AWSFRGQFTEAF

V gene: TRBV4-2
CDR3 protein: ASSQVAGGGQPQH

V gene: TRBV29-1
CDR3 protein: SVPGGRRNTEAF

V gene: TRBV4-3
CDR3 protein: ASSLDSLSANSPLH

V gene: TRBV5-5
CDR3 protein: ASSLGGRAIEQY

V gene: TRBV5-6
CDR3 protein: ASRPRGGEKLF

V gene: TRBV6-5
CDR3 protein: ASTTTGVYGYT

V gene: TRBV11-2
CDR3 protein: ASSLIAGGVNEQF

V gene: TRBV5-4
CDR3 protein: ASSPKIGVISTDTQY

V gene: TRBV19
CDR3 protein: ASSIDAPTSTISTDTQY

V gene: TRBV6-5
CDR3 protein: ASSYTSGGYGYT

V gene: TRBV12-5
CDR3 protein: ASGRGSATNEKLF

V gene: TRBV4-1
CDR3 protein: ASSQGPGFNQPQH

V gene: TRBV6-5
CDR3 protein: ASSYKGPQGGQY

V gene: TRBV29-1
CDR3 protein: SVEEPSSGNTIY

V gene: TRBV6-6
CDR3 protein: ATGTSAGGTQY

V gene: TRBV2
CDR3 protein: ASKNFGGMETQY

V gene: TRBV5-1
CDR3 protein: ASSLVGSADTQY

V gene: TRBV2
CDR3 protein: ASSDDRNTEAF

V gene: TRBV5-1
CDR3 protein: ASSLVAGAGETQY

V gene: TRBV7-9
CDR3 protein: ASSLDTVLSGEQY

V gene: TRBV7-2
CDR3 protein: ASSRIAYEQY

V gene: TRBV7-8
CDR3 protein: ASSPLTGANTEAF

V gene: TRBV6-6
CDR3 protein: ASSYSVPEAF

V gene: TRBV6-1
CDR3 protein: ASSRSGTVGNTIY

V gene: TRBV7-9
CDR3 protein: ASSLGGQGDQPQH

V gene: TRBV30
CDR3 protein: ARSAGYYEQY

V gene: TRBV4-1
CDR3 protein: ASSQVGHGYT

V gene: TRBV15
CDR3 protein: ATSSSKGARYEQY

V gene: TRBV30
CDR3 protein: AWSVTGTEQF

V gene: TRBV11-2
CDR3 protein: ASSLSRDRPQH

V gene: TRBV29-1
CDR3 protein: STEWRFAEAF

V gene: TRBV4-1
CDR3 protein: ASSQGIPGQGVNSPLH

V gene: TRBV5-4
CDR3 protein: ASSWGQGDTEAF